This T cell receptor beta chain emerged from a study of T-cell memory formation after mild COVID-19. As for the study in general: TCR clusters showed largely donor specificity.

The J segment lost 5 bases and the V segment lost 5 bases, leaving 10 bases of the junction unmatched. The CDR3 totals 15 residues. Germline V gene sequence: CDR1 DFQATT, CDR2 SNEGSKA (reference sequence). Overall study findings and caveats: Pre-infection memory already had some responding clones, implying cross-reactive memory joined. Clones that contracted clustered mainly in CM and EM if CD4+ and in EMRA if CD8+.

As concerns this clonotype: Its antigen is not identified.

Amplification by 5'RACE using constant-segment primers produced TCR alpha and TCR beta cDNA libraries that carried sample barcodes and UMIs. TCRdb redid the calling of the 5' RACE reads with MiXCR, one entry per CDR3 protein. The sample shows more than 100,000 distinct CDR3 sequences, 15% to 20% of them seen only once. The clonotype originates from a man younger than 30 who had mild COVID-19 (a few samples of this study predate the infection). Cell type and time point are not known. What was sequenced was PBMCs or a T cell subset sorted from them (not recorded which). The V gene is TRBV20-1, the J gene TRBJ1-5, with 9 bases identical to TRBD1. CDR3 protein: CSASSGTGNYQPQHF. Here the CDR3 DNA reads TGCAGTGCTTCATCCGGGACAGGGAACTATCAGCCCCAGCATTTT.